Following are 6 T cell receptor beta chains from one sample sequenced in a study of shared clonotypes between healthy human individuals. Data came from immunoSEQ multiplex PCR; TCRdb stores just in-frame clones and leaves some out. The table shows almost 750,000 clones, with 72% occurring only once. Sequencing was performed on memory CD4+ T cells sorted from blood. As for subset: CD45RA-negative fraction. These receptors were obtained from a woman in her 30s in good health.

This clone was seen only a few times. This CDR3 reads CASSHPGGSWGYTF. The CDR3 DNA reads TGCGCCAGCAGCCACCCTGGGGGGAGTTGGGGCTACACCTTC. The chain is built from TRBV4-1 and TRBJ1-2; tentatively, D is TRBD1 (5 bases). Per germline, CDR1 MGHRA and CDR2 YSYEKL. Trimming left V 3 bases short and J 8 bases short, with 16 bases between. The CDR3 spans 14 residues.

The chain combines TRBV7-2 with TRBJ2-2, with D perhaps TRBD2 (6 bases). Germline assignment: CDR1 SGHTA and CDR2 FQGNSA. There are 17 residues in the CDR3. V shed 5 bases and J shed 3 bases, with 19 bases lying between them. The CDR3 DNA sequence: TGTGCCAGCAGCCGTCTAGGAGGGATGGGTCACACCGGGGAGCTGTTTTTT. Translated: CASSRLGGMGHTGELFF.

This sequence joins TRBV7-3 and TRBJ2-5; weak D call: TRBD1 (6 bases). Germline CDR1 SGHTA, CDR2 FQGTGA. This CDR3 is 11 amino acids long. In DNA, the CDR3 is TGTGGGGGGCGCACGTCAGAGACCCAGTACTTC. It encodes CGGRTSETQYF.

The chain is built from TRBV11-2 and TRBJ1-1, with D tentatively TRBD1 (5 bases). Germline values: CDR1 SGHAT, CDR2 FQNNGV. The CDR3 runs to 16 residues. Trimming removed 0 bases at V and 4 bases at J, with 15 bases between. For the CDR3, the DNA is TGTGCCAGCAGCTTAGATCACAGTAACAGGTTCACTGAAGCTTTCTTT. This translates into CASSLDHSNRFTEAFF.

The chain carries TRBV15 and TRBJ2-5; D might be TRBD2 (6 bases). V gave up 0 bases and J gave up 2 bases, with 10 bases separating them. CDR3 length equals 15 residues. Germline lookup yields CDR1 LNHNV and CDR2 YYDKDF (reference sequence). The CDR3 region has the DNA TGTGCCACCAGCAGAGATCGCGGGGCGCAAGAGACCCAGTACTTC. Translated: CATSRDRGAQETQYF.

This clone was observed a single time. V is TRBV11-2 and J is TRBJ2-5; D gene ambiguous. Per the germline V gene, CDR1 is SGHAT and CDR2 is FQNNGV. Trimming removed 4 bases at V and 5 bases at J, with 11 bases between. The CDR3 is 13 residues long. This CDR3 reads CASSSSKVETQYF. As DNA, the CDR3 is TGTGCCAGCAGCTCCTCAAAGGTGGAGACCCAGTACTTC.